This TCR beta chain is from a study of cytomegalovirus exposure and HLA in healthy donors. The study, taken as a whole, reports: Rarity held for most TCR sequences, but there were some public TCRs that occurred in many donors.

On this clone: Its antigen remains unidentified.

The CDR3 runs 15 residues. The V segment lost 3 bases and the J segment 4 bases; nucleotides outside the gene matches: 5. CDR1 is MGHRA, CDR2 YSYEKL, per germline. This table comes from immunoSEQ multiplex PCR, and its TCRdb copy is limited to in-frame clones, with some not included. The data show approximately 260,000 clones, 65% to 90% seen once. The V gene is TRBV4-1, the J gene TRBJ2-7, with 11 bases identical to TRBD2. The sequence came from a woman aged 18-30 years in good health and CMV-seronegative. Specimen: PBMCs. The CDR3 reads CASSQGTSGGYEQYF. CDR3 nucleotide sequence: TGCGCCAGCAGCCAGGGGACTAGCGGCGGTTACGAGCAGTACTTC.